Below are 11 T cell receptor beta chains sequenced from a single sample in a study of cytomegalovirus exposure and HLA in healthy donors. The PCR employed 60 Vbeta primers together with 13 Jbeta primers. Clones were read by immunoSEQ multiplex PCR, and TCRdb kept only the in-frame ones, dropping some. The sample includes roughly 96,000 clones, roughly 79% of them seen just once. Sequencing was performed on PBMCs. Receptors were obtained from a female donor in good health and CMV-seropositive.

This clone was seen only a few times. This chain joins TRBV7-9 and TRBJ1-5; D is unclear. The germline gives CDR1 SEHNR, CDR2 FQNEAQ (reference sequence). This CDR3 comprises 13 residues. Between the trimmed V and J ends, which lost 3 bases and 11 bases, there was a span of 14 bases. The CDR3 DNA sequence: TGTGCCAGCAGCTTCGGCGGGGAGGCAGCCCAGCATTTT. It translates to CASSFGGEAAQHF.

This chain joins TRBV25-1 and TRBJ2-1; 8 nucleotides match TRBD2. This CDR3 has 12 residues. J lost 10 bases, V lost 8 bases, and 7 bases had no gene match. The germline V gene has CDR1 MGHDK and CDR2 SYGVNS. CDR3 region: CASRKAGGEQFF. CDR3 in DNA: TGTGCCAGCCGTAAGGCGGGGGGCGAGCAGTTCTTC.

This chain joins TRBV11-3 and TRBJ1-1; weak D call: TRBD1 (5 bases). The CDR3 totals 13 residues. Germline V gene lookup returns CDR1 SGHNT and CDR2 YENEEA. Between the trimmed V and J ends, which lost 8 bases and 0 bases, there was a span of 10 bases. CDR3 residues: CASQQDLNTEAFF. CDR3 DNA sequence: TGTGCCAGCCAACAGGATCTGAACACTGAAGCTTTCTTT.

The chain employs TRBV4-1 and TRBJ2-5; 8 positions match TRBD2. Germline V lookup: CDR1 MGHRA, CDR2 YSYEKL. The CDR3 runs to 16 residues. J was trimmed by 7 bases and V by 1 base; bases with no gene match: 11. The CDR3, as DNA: TGCGCCAGCAGCCAAGGGGGGGGACTAGAGGTGGGGACCCAGTACTTC. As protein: CASSQGGGLEVGTQYF.

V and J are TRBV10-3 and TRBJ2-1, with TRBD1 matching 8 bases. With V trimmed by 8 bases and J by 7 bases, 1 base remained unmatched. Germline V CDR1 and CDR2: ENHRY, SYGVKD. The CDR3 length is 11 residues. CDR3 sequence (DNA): TGTGCCATCGGGACAGGAAATGAGCAGTTCTTC. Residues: CAIGTGNEQFF.

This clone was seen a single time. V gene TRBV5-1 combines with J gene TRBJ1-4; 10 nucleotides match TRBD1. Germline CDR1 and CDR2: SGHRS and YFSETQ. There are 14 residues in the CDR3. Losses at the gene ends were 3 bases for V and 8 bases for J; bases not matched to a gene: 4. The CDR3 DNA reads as TGCGCCAGCAGCTCCGACAGGGGGCGAGAAAAACTGTTTTTT. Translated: CASSSDRGREKLFF.

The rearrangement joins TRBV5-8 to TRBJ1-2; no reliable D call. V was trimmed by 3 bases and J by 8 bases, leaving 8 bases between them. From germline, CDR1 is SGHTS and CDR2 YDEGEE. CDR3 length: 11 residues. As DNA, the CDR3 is TGTGCCAGCAGCTACTTGCGGGGCTACACCTTC. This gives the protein CASSYLRGYTF.

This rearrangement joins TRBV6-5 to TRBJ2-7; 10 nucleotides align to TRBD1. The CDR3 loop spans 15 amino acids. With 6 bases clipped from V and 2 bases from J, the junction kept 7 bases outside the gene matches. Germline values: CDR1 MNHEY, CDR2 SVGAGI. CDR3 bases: TGTGCCAGCAGCGAAACCGGGACAGGGGCCTACGAGCAGTACTTC. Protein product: CASSETGTGAYEQYF.

In DNA form, the CDR3 reads TGTGCCAGCAGTTGGGCGGGAGGGGTTTACAATGAGCAGTTCTTC. Translating gives CASSWAGGVYNEQFF. This chain uses TRBV28 with TRBJ2-1; 9 nucleotides agree with TRBD2. Germline lookup yields CDR1 MDHEN and CDR2 SYDVKM. The trim removed 4 bases at V and 4 bases at J, leaving 5 bases unmatched. The CDR3 extends over 15 amino acids.

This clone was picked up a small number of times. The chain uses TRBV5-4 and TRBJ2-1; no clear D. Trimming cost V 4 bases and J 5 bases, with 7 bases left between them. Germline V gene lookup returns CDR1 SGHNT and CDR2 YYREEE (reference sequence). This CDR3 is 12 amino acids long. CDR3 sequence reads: CASSQSHNEQFF. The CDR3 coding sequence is TGTGCCAGCAGCCAGTCACACAATGAGCAGTTCTTC.

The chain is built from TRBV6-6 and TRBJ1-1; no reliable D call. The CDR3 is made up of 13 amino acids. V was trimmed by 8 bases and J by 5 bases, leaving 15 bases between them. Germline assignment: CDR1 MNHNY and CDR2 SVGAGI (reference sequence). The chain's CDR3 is CASSRAIETEAFF. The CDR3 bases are TGTGCCAGCTCACGAGCGATAGAGACTGAAGCTTTCTTT.